The 14 T cell receptor beta chains below all came from one sample that was sequenced in a study of OX40 agonist ivuxolimab in advanced cancers. The protocol was immunoSEQ multiplex PCR, while the TCRdb copy is restricted to in-frame clones and leaves out a portion. The sample holds roughly 98,000 clones, roughly 83% seen once. The sample in question was CD4+ or CD8+ T cells sorted from blood, obtained in a trial of the OX40 agonist ivuxolimab. These receptors were taken from an adult with an advanced solid tumor such as melanoma, head and neck, liver or kidney cancer.

The gene calls are TRBV19 and TRBJ1-6; D is possibly TRBD1 (5 bases). The CDR3 is made up of 14 amino acids. Trimming removed 7 bases from V and 2 bases from J, with 9 bases in between. Germline V gene lookup returns CDR1 LNHDA and CDR2 SQIVND (reference sequence). The CDR3 sequence is CASTGTTYNSPLHF. CDR3 DNA sequence: TGTGCCAGTACCGGGACTACCTATAATTCACCCCTCCACTTT.

The CDR3 DNA is TGTGCCAGCAGCGTGGACAGGGCTGGAAACACCATATATTTT. Translating it yields CASSVDRAGNTIYF. The rearrangement joins TRBV9 to TRBJ1-3; 8 bases are shared with TRBD1. Germline CDR1 and CDR2: SGDLS and YYNGEE. Trimming at V came to 2 bases and at J to 2 bases, leaving 0 bases not matched to a gene. This CDR3 is 14 amino acids long.

This clone was found a few times. This sequence joins TRBV7-2 and TRBJ2-7; a possible D gene is TRBD2 (5 bases). Per germline, CDR1 SGHTA and CDR2 FQGNSA. V lost 6 bases to trimming and J lost 0 bases, with 15 bases between them. The CDR3 runs 15 residues. The CDR3 loop is CASRFSGGSSYEQYF. The CDR3 nucleotides are TGTGCCAGCAGGTTCTCCGGTGGGAGCTCCTACGAGCAGTACTTC. Based on the CDR3 plus reference TRBV7-2 and TRBJ2-7, the full variable domain is GAGVSQSPSNKVTEKGKDVELRCDPISGHTALYWYRQSLGQGLEFLIYFQGNSAPDKSGLPSDRFSAERTGGSVSTLTIQRTQQEDSAVYLCASRFSGGSSYEQYFGPGTRLTVT.

The V call is TRBV2, the J call TRBJ2-1; D unresolved. V lost 2 bases, J lost 6 bases, and 8 bases lay in between. The CDR3 sequence is 13 residues long. The V gene's germline CDR1 is SNHLY and CDR2 FYNNEI. The CDR3 sequence is CASSERWINEQFF. In DNA, the CDR3 is TGTGCCAGCAGTGAAAGGTGGATCAATGAGCAGTTCTTC. The full variable domain, rest sourced from reference TRBV2 and TRBJ2-1, is EPEVTQTPSHQVTQMGQEVILRCVPISNHLYFYWYRQILGQKVEFLVSFYNNEISEKSEIFDDQFSVERPDGSNFTLKIRSTKLEDSAMYFCASSERWINEQFFGPGTRLTVL.

The gene calls are TRBV5-1 and TRBJ2-5; a possible D gene is TRBD2 (5 bases). The V and J ends lost 2 bases and 4 bases respectively, with 9 bases between them. CDR3 length: 13 amino acids. Germline V gene lookup returns CDR1 SGHRS and CDR2 YFSETQ. CDR3 amino acids: CASSFTSVETQYF. The CDR3, as DNA: TGCGCCAGCAGCTTTACTAGTGTAGAGACCCAGTACTTC.

The J gene is TRBJ2-7, the V gene TRBV4-2; 7 bases are shared with TRBD2. Germline CDR1 reads LGHNA; CDR2 reads YNFKEQ. With V trimmed by 4 bases and J by 1 base, 4 bases remained unmatched. The CDR3 is 14 amino acids. CDR3: CASSRTGGSYEQYF. CDR3 in DNA: TGTGCCAGCAGCCGGACGGGAGGTTCCTACGAGCAGTACTTC.

The chain joins TRBV28 to TRBJ1-5; the match to TRBD1 covers 9 bases. The CDR3 extends over 15 amino acids. V lost 7 bases and J lost 6; bases outside the gene matches: 10. Germline CDR1 and CDR2: MDHEN and SYDVKM. The CDR3 DNA sequence: TGTGCCAGCAACACCGGGACAGGGTGGTTTCAGCCCCAGCATTTT. This translates into CASNTGTGWFQPQHF.

The V call is TRBV7-3, the J call TRBJ2-5; 9 bases line up with TRBD2. J lost 9 bases, V lost 1 base, and 6 bases had no gene match. Germline V gene sequence: CDR1 SGHTA, CDR2 FQGTGA. The CDR3 loop spans 14 amino acids. Here the CDR3 DNA reads TGTGCCAGCAGCTTAAGGGGCGGGGGGGCCCCCCAGTACTTC. Protein: CASSLRGGGAPQYF.

V and J are TRBV11-2 and TRBJ2-7; the match to TRBD2 covers 9 bases. From germline, CDR1 is SGHAT and CDR2 FQNNGV. The CDR3 contains 14 residues. V lost 5 bases to trimming and J lost 6 bases; unmatched junction nucleotides: 8. This chain's CDR3 is CASSTEGLASEQYF. The CDR3 DNA reads as TGTGCCAGCAGCACCGAGGGACTAGCCTCCGAGCAGTACTTC.

This chain connects TRBV18 to TRBJ2-7, with 10 nucleotides matching TRBD2. The CDR3 length is 15 residues. Germline lookup yields CDR1 KGHSH and CDR2 LQKENI. V lost 3 bases and J lost 6; bases outside the gene matches: 8. CDR3 bases: TGTGCCAGCTCACCCAGCGGGGGGGCGCAAGGCGAGCAGTACTTC. Protein product: CASSPSGGAQGEQYF.

This clone was picked up one time. The same CDR3 arises from other DNA sequences in this sample as well. The chain couples TRBV5-8 to TRBJ2-5; D not certain. There are 11 residues in the CDR3. Germline V gene lookup returns CDR1 SGHTS and CDR2 YDEGEE. V dropped 1 base and J dropped 5 bases, with 3 bases sitting between them. The CDR3: CASSLLETQYF. CDR3 coding DNA: TGTGCCAGCAGCTTGCTGGAGACCCAGTACTTC. Using reference TRBV5-8 and TRBJ2-5 for the parts outside the CDR3, the full variable domain is EAGVTQSPTHLIKTRGQQATLRCSPISGHTSVYWYQQALGLGLQFLLWYDEGEERNRGNFPPRFSGRQFPNYSSELNVNALELEDSALYLCASSLLETQYFGPGTRLLVL.

The V and J genes are TRBV6-5 and TRBJ1-1; tentative D call: TRBD1 (5 bases). CDR1 and CDR2 (germline): MNHEY, SVGAGI. Trimming pared 2 bases from V and 4 bases from J, leaving 11 bases between. The CDR3 runs 14 residues. CDR3 nucleotide sequence: TGTGCCAGCAGTTACGGGGCTGGGAGCACTGAAGCTTTCTTT. Its translation is CASSYGAGSTEAFF.

In this sample, this clone turned up once. The chain links TRBV7-2 to TRBJ2-2, with D possibly being TRBD2 (5 bases). Trimming took 1 base from V and 4 from J, leaving 7 bases between them. Germline V gene data show CDR1 as SGHTA and CDR2 as FQGNSA. CDR3 size: 14 residues. In nucleotides, the CDR3 is TGTGCCAGCAGCTTAGGGGGAGCCACCGGGGAGCTGTTTTTT. Encoded protein: CASSLGGATGELFF.

This clone was counted a single time. V gene TRBV10-3 combines with J gene TRBJ2-3, with D possibly TRBD2 on 5 matching bases. There are 15 residues in the CDR3. Trimming removed 3 bases from V and 3 bases from J, with 13 bases in between. The V gene's germline CDR1 is ENHRY and CDR2 SYGVKD. The CDR3 DNA follows: TGTGCCATCAGTGATACGGGGTTTGGAACAGATACGCAGTATTTT. Encoded protein: CAISDTGFGTDTQYF.